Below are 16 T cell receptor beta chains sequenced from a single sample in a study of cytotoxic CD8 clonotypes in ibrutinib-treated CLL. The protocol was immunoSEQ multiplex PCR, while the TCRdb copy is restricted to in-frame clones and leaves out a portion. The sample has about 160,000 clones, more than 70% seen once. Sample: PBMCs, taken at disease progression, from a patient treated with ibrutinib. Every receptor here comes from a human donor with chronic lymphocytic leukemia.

The CDR3 nucleotides read TGTGCCAGCTCACCACGCGGGGGGGACGGACAGCCCCAGCATTTT. This codes for CASSPRGGDGQPQHF. The chain carries TRBV18 and TRBJ1-5; D possibly corresponds to TRBD1 (5 bases). The CDR3 length is 15 residues. CDR1 is KGHSH and CDR2 is LQKENI in the germline V gene. With 1 base removed from V and 7 bases from J, the gap between germline ends came to 14 bases.

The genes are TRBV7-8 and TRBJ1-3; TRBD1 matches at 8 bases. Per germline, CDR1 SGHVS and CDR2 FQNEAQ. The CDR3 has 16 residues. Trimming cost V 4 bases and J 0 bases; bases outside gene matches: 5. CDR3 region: CASSWDRRTSGNTIYF. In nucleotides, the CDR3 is TGTGCCAGCAGCTGGGACAGGCGAACCTCTGGAAACACCATATATTTT. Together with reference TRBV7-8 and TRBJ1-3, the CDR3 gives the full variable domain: GAGVSQSPRYKVAKRGQDVALRCDPISGHVSLFWYQQALGQGPEFLTYFQNEAQLDKSGLPSDRFFAERPEGSVSTLKIQRTQQEDSAVYLCASSWDRRTSGNTIYFGEGSWLTVV.

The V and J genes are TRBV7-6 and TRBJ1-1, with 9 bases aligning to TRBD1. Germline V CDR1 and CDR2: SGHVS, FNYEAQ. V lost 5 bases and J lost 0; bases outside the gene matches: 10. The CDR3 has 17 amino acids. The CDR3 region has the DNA TGTGCCAGCAGCCATCAATACAGGGGGCGAGTGAACACTGAAGCTTTCTTT. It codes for CASSHQYRGRVNTEAFF.

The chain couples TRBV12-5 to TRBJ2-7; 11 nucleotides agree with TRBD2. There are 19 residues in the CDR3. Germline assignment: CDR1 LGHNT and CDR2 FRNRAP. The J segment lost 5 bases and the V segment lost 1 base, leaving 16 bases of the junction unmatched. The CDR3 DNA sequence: TGTGCTAGTGGTTTGGCCCCGGGACTAGCGGAAAAAGACGCCCACGAGCAGTACTTC. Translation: CASGLAPGLAEKDAHEQYF.

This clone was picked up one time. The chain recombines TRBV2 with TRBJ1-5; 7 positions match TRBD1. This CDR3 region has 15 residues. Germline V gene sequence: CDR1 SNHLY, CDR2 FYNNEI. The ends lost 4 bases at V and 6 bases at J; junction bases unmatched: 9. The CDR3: CASSVGQVGSQPQHF. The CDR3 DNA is TGTGCCAGCAGTGTAGGACAGGTCGGGAGTCAGCCCCAGCATTTT.

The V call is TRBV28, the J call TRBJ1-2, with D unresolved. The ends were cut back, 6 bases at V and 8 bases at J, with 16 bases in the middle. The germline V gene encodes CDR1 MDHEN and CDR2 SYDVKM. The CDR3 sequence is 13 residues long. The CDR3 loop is CASRYWRAEGYTF. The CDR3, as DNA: TGTGCCAGCAGGTACTGGAGAGCTGAGGGCTACACCTTC.

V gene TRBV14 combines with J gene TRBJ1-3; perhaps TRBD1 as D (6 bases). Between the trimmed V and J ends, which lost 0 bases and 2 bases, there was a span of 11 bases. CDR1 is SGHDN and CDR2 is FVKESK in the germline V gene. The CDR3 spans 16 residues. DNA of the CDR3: TGTGCCAGCAGCCAAGATTTAGCAGGGGCTGGAAACACCATATATTTT. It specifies CASSQDLAGAGNTIYF.

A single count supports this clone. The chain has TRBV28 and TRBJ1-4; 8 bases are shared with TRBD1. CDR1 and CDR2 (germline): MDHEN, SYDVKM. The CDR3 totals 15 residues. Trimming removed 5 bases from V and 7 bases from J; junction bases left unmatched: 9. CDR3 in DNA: TGTGCCAGCAGTCCCCAGGCAGGGGGCCTTGAAAAACTGTTTTTT. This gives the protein CASSPQAGGLEKLFF.

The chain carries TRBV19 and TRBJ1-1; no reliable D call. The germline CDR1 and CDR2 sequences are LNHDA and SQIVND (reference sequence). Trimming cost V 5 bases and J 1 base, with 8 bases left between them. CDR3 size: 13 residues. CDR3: CASSVTGNTEAFF. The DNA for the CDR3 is TGTGCCAGTAGTGTCACTGGGAACACTGAAGCTTTCTTT.

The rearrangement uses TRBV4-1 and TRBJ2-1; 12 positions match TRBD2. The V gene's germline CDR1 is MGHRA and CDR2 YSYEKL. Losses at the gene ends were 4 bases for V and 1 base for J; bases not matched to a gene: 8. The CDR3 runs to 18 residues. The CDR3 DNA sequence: TGCGCCAGCAGCCTTCGGACTAGCGGGACGTATTCCTACAATGAGCAGTTCTTC. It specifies CASSLRTSGTYSYNEQFF.

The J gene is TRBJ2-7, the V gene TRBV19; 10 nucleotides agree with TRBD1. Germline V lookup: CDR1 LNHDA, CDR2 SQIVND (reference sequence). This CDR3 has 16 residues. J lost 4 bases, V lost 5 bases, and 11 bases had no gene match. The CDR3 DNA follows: TGTGCCAGTAGTGGGTATGGGACAGGGGTTCTATACGAGCAGTACTTC. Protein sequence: CASSGYGTGVLYEQYF. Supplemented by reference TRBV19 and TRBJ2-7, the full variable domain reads DGGITQSPKYLFRKEGQNVTLSCEQNLNHDAMYWYRQDPGQGLRLIYYSQIVNDFQKGDIAEGYSVSREKKESFPLTVTSAQKNPTAFYLCASSGYGTGVLYEQYFGPGTRLTVT.

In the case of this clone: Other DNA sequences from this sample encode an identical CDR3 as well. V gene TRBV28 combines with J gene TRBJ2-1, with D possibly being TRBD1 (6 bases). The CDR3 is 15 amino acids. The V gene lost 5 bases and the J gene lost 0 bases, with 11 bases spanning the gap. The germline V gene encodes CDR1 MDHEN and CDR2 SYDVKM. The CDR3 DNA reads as TGTGCCAGCAGTGGCCTAGGGGGCTCCTACAATGAGCAGTTCTTC. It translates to CASSGLGGSYNEQFF.

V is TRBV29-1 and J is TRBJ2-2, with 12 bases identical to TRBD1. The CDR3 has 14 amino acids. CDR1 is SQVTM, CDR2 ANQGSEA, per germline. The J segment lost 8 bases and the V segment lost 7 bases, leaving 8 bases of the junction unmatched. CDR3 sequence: CSGRGTGGSGELFF. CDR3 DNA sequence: TGCAGCGGCAGGGGGACAGGGGGCTCGGGGGAGCTGTTTTTT.

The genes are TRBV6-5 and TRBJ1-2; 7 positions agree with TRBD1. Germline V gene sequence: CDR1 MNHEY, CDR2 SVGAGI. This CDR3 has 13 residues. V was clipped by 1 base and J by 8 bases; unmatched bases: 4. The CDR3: CASSYFGTEGYTF. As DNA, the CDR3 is TGTGCCAGCAGTTACTTTGGGACAGAGGGCTACACCTTC.

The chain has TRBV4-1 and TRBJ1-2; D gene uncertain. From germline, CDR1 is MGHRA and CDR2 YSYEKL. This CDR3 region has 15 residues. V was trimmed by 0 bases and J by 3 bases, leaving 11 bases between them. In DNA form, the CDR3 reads TGCGCCAGCAGCCAAGATTTAAGATCGCACTATGGCTACACCTTC. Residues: CASSQDLRSHYGYTF.

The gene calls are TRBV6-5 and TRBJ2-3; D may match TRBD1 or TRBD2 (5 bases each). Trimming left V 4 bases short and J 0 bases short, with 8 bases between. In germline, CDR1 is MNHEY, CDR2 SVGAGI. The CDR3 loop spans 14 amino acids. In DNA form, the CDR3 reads TGTGCCAGCAGTTTCCGGGACAGCACAGATACGCAGTATTTT. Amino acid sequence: CASSFRDSTDTQYF.